This T cell receptor beta chain appears in the sequencing data of a study of T cell repertoires in cytomegalovirus infection. The CDR3 extends over 13 amino acids. Germline V lookup: CDR1 SGHDN, CDR2 FVKESK. V was shortened by 1 base and J by 11 bases, with 14 bases between the two germline ends. Each CDR3 protein is one row after TCRdb ran MiXCR on the reads. The data hold about 300,000 distinct CDR3 sequences, with roughly 9.3% observed a single time. There are a few counts of this clonotype. The sequenced material came from PBMCs. The V and J genes are TRBV14 and TRBJ1-1; D is perhaps TRBD1 (5 bases). The TCR comes from a human donor in good health (CMV status not recorded). Some clones in this sample may be carry-over from other donors' samples. CDR3 loop: CASSQGTAGRAFF. CDR3 coding DNA: TGTGCCAGCAGCCAAGGGACGGCAGGGCGGGCTTTCTTT. The full variable domain, its missing parts supplied by reference TRBV14 and TRBJ1-1, is EAGVTQFPSHSVIEKGQTVTLRCDPISGHDNLYWYRRVMGKEIKFLLHFVKESKQDESGMPNNRFLAERTGGTYSTLKVQPAELEDSGVYFCASSQGTAGRAFFGQGTRLTVV.